The 4 T cell receptor beta chains presented below share a single source sample, sequenced in a study of beta chain features in type 1 diabetes (dated by TCRdb to between 2017 and 2018). The receptor library was made with the immunoSEQ multiplex PCR assay. The High Capacity cDNA Reverse Transcription Kit was used to reverse transcribe all of the isolated RNA, meaning that expressed TCRB transcripts were what got sequenced. Imported from immuneACCESS, the table was reduced by TCRdb to in-frame sequences with V and J called. These copies leave out some clones; in studies compared against another copy, an unresolved V gene accounts for under half, and the cause of the remainder is not known. The sample data list 150,000 to 160,000 clones, and more than 9.5% of these were observed just once. About 1.9% of the sample lies in the top ten. Sequencing input: central memory CD4+ T cells from blood. The receptors stem from a young man in good health.

The chain combines TRBV7-9 with TRBJ2-7, with 9 bases lining up with TRBD2. The V segment lost 5 bases and the J segment 2 bases; nucleotides outside the gene matches: 7. This CDR3 contains 15 residues. The germline CDR1 and CDR2 sequences are SEHNR and FQNEAQ (reference sequence). CDR3 region: CASSPAAGGTYEQYF. The CDR3 bases are TGTGCCAGCAGCCCAGCGGCGGGAGGGACCTACGAGCAGTACTTC.

V is TRBV5-4 and J is TRBJ1-3; D uncertain. Germline assignment: CDR1 SGHNT and CDR2 YYREEE (reference sequence). The CDR3 runs 9 residues. Trimming took off 4 bases at V and 8 bases at J, with 1 base between the two ends. In DNA, the CDR3 is TGTGCCAGCAGCGACACCATATATTTT. Encoded protein: CASSDTIYF.

This clone was observed a few times. The same CDR3 arises from other DNA sequences in this sample as well. The J gene is TRBJ2-5, the V gene TRBV28; 7 bases align to TRBD2. The CDR3 has 15 residues. V lost 2 bases to trimming and J lost 1 base; unmatched junction nucleotides: 4. Germline V gene sequence: CDR1 MDHEN, CDR2 SYDVKM. This chain's CDR3 is CASSLPGLVQETQYF. The DNA for the CDR3 is TGTGCCAGCAGTTTACCCGGACTAGTCCAAGAGACCCAGTACTTC.

A few counts support this clone. This chain uses TRBV5-1 with TRBJ2-7; 7 bases align to TRBD1. Germline V gene sequence: CDR1 SGHRS, CDR2 YFSETQ. V dropped 0 bases and J dropped 7; count of bases not matched to a gene: 10. CDR3 size: 15 residues. CDR3 loop: CASSLEGVTTGEQYF. The DNA for the CDR3 is TGCGCCAGCAGCTTGGAGGGGGTAACGACAGGGGAGCAGTACTTC.